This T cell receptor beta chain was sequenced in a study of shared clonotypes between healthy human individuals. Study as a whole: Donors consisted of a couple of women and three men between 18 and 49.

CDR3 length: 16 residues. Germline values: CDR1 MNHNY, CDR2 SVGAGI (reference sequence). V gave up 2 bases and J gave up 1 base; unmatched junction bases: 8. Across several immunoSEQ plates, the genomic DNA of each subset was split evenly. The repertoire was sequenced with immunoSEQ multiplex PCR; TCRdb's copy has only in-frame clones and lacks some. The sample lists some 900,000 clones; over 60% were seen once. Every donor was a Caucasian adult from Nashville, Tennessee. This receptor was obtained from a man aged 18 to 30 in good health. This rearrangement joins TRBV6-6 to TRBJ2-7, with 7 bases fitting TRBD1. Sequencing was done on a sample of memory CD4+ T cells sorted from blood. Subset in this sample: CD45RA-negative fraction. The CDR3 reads CASSYEITGQSYEQYF. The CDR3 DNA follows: TGTGCCAGCAGTTACGAAATTACGGGACAGTCCTACGAGCAGTACTTC.